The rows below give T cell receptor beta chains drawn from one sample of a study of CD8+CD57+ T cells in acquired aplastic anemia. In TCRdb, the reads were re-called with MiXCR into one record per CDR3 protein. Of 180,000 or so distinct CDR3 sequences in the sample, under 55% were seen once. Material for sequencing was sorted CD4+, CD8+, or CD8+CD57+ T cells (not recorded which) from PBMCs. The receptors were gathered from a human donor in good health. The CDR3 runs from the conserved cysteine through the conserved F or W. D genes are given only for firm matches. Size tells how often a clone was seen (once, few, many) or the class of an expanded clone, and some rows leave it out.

CDR3 DNA: TGTGCCACCAGTGATTCCGACAGCCGGGTGGAAGAGACCCAGTACTTC
CDR3 protein: CATSDSDSRVEETQYF
clone size: .
D gene: .
J gene: TRBJ2-5
V gene: TRBV24-1

CDR3 DNA: TGTGCCAGCAGCCCGGGTCGGACTCTCCACACAGATACGCAGTATTTT
CDR3 protein: CASSPGRTLHTDTQYF
clone size: many
D gene: .
J gene: TRBJ2-3
V gene: TRBV6-1

CDR3 DNA: TGTGCCAGCAGTTACTCCTTTATAGCGGGAGTTATTTACAATGAGCAGTTCTTC
CDR3 protein: CASSYSFIAGVIYNEQFF
clone size: .
D gene: TRBD2
J gene: TRBJ2-1
V gene: TRBV6-5

CDR3 DNA: TGTGCCAGCAGTTTATGGTTAACGTACGAGCAGTACTTC
CDR3 protein: CASSLWLTYEQYF
clone size: many
D gene: .
J gene: TRBJ2-7
V gene: TRBV28

CDR3 DNA: TGTGCCAGCAGCCACGGGGGGGGCTACGAGCAGTACTTC
CDR3 protein: CASSHGGGYEQYF
clone size: .
D gene: TRBD2
J gene: TRBJ2-7
V gene: TRBV11-1

CDR3 DNA: TGTGCCACCAGCAGGTTCATGGACAGCTCTGGAAACACCATATATTTT
CDR3 protein: CATSRFMDSSGNTIYF
clone size: .
D gene: .
J gene: TRBJ1-3
V gene: TRBV15

CDR3 DNA: TGTGCCAGCGGCGTTATCCCCGCAGAGACCCAGTACTTC
CDR3 protein: CASGVIPAETQYF
clone size: many
D gene: .
J gene: TRBJ2-5
V gene: TRBV7-9

CDR3 DNA: TGTGCCAGCACCCTTGGTCGGGGGCTCGGGTTCTTC
CDR3 protein: CASTLGRGLGFF
clone size: many
D gene: .
J gene: TRBJ2-1
V gene: TRBV7-8

CDR3 DNA: TGTGCCAGCAGCCAAGCGACTGAAGCTTTCTTT
CDR3 protein: CASSQATEAFF
clone size: few
D gene: .
J gene: TRBJ1-1
V gene: TRBV14

CDR3 DNA: TGTGCCAGCAGCTTAGGCGCGACCCAGTACTTC
CDR3 protein: CASSLGATQYF
clone size: .
D gene: .
J gene: TRBJ2-5
V gene: TRBV7-9

CDR3 DNA: TGCAGCGTGGCGGGAGGCGCCTACAATGAGCAGTTCTTC
CDR3 protein: CSVAGGAYNEQFF
clone size: few
D gene: TRBD2
J gene: TRBJ2-1
V gene: TRBV29-1

CDR3 DNA: TGCAGTGCTAGAGATAGCGGAGGGGTCTCCTACAATGAGCAGTTCTTC
CDR3 protein: CSARDSGGVSYNEQFF
clone size: many
D gene: .
J gene: TRBJ2-1
V gene: TRBV20-1

CDR3 DNA: TGCAGTGCCGCCTTAGACGAGCAGTACTTC
CDR3 protein: CSAALDEQYF
clone size: few
D gene: .
J gene: TRBJ2-7
V gene: TRBV20-1

CDR3 DNA: TGTGCCAGTCGCGCACAATCGGAGGGCTACACCTTC
CDR3 protein: CASRAQSEGYTF
clone size: few
D gene: .
J gene: TRBJ1-2
V gene: TRBV7-9

CDR3 DNA: TGTGCCAGCAGCACCCGGGGACAGCCGGCCTACGAGCAGTACTTC
CDR3 protein: CASSTRGQPAYEQYF
clone size: .
D gene: TRBD1
J gene: TRBJ2-7
V gene: TRBV7-8

CDR3 DNA: TGCAGCGTTGACTCCCCACCGGGGGATACGCAGTATTTT
CDR3 protein: CSVDSPPGDTQYF
clone size: .
D gene: .
J gene: TRBJ2-3
V gene: TRBV29-1

CDR3 DNA: TGTGCCAGCAGCTTAGGTAATAGCGCCCAAGAGACCCAGTACTTC
CDR3 protein: CASSLGNSAQETQYF
clone size: many
D gene: .
J gene: TRBJ2-5
V gene: TRBV7-9

CDR3 DNA: TGTGCCAGCAGTGAATGGTTGGGCTTTCAGTACTTC
CDR3 protein: CASSEWLGFQYF
clone size: .
D gene: .
J gene: TRBJ2-7
V gene: TRBV25-1

CDR3 DNA: TGTGCCAGCAGTCAAGGGACTAGCGGCTTATACGAGCAGTACTTC
CDR3 protein: CASSQGTSGLYEQYF
clone size: many
D gene: TRBD2
J gene: TRBJ2-7
V gene: TRBV2

CDR3 DNA: TGTGCCACCAGTGGCTCTAGCACAGATACGCAGTATTTT
CDR3 protein: CATSGSSTDTQYF
clone size: many
D gene: .
J gene: TRBJ2-3
V gene: TRBV24-1

CDR3 DNA: TGCAGCGTTGCGACAGGGGGCAACTATGGCTACACCTTC
CDR3 protein: CSVATGGNYGYTF
clone size: .
D gene: TRBD1
J gene: TRBJ1-2
V gene: TRBV29-1

CDR3 DNA: TGCAGTGCTAGCCCCGCCTCTAACTATGGCTACACCTTC
CDR3 protein: CSASPASNYGYTF
clone size: many
D gene: .
J gene: TRBJ1-2
V gene: TRBV20-1

CDR3 DNA: TGTGCCACCGATCGGACAGGGACTTTCTCCTACAATGAGCAGTTCTTC
CDR3 protein: CATDRTGTFSYNEQFF
clone size: many
D gene: TRBD1
J gene: TRBJ2-1
V gene: TRBV7-8

CDR3 DNA: TGTGCCAGCAGCCGCCTTTCGGGACTAGGCGACGAGCAGTACTTC
CDR3 protein: CASSRLSGLGDEQYF
clone size: .
D gene: TRBD2
J gene: TRBJ2-7
V gene: TRBV7-8

CDR3 DNA: TGTGCCAGCAGCTTAGAGGATAACTATGGCTACACCTTC
CDR3 protein: CASSLEDNYGYTF
clone size: .
D gene: .
J gene: TRBJ1-2
V gene: TRBV7-3

CDR3 DNA: TGTGCCACAAATTATCGGGGGACAGGGACATCTCAGCCCCAGCATTTT
CDR3 protein: CATNYRGTGTSQPQHF
clone size: .
D gene: TRBD1
J gene: TRBJ1-5
V gene: TRBV24-1

CDR3 DNA: TGTGCCAGCAGGCAAGGGGGTCACACTGAAGCTTTCTTT
CDR3 protein: CASRQGGHTEAFF
clone size: .
D gene: .
J gene: TRBJ1-1
V gene: TRBV6-1

CDR3 DNA: TGCAGTGCGGGGGTAGCGGGGCTCACAGATACGCAGTATTTT
CDR3 protein: CSAGVAGLTDTQYF
clone size: few
D gene: TRBD2
J gene: TRBJ2-3
V gene: TRBV20-1

CDR3 DNA: TGTGCCAGCAGCCACAAGAGGGGGGGGACTGGAAACACCATATATTTT
CDR3 protein: CASSHKRGGTGNTIYF
clone size: .
D gene: .
J gene: TRBJ1-3
V gene: TRBV14

CDR3 DNA: TGTGCCAGTAGTACCCAAACTTTTACCTCTGGGGCCAACGTCCTGACTTTC
CDR3 protein: CASSTQTFTSGANVLTF
clone size: .
D gene: .
J gene: TRBJ2-6
V gene: TRBV19

CDR3 DNA: TGCGCCAGCAGCTTGGCTGCCCTTAGGGGGTACGAGCAGTACTTC
CDR3 protein: CASSLAALRGYEQYF
clone size: once
D gene: .
J gene: TRBJ2-7
V gene: TRBV5-1

CDR3 DNA: TGTGCCAGTCGACAGGGGCCGAATTCACCCCTCCACTTT
CDR3 protein: CASRQGPNSPLHF
clone size: .
D gene: TRBD1
J gene: TRBJ1-6
V gene: TRBV2

CDR3 DNA: TGTGCCAGTAGTACCGGGGTAGCGGGACTACCCGATACGCAGTATTTT
CDR3 protein: CASSTGVAGLPDTQYF
clone size: many
D gene: TRBD2
J gene: TRBJ2-3
V gene: TRBV19

CDR3 DNA: TGTGCCACCAGGGCTAGCGGGAACAATGAGCAGTCCTTC
CDR3 protein: CATRASGNNEQSF
clone size: .
D gene: TRBD2
J gene: TRBJ2-1
V gene: TRBV15

CDR3 DNA: TGTGCCAGCAGCTTAGCGTCTTTGAGACATGGAGCTTTCTTT
CDR3 protein: CASSLASLRHGAFF
clone size: .
D gene: .
J gene: TRBJ1-1
V gene: TRBV7-9

CDR3 DNA: TGTGCCAGCAGTTCCAGGGACGCCTACGAGCAGTACTTC
CDR3 protein: CASSSRDAYEQYF
clone size: many
D gene: .
J gene: TRBJ2-7
V gene: TRBV27

CDR3 DNA: TGTGCCAGTAGTATAGGAGGTAGGACAGTCGGGGAGCTGTTTTTT
CDR3 protein: CASSIGGRTVGELFF
clone size: many
D gene: .
J gene: TRBJ2-2
V gene: TRBV19

CDR3 DNA: TGTGCCAGCAGTAATGGGACTAGCGGAACAACCGGGGAGCTGTTTTTT
CDR3 protein: CASSNGTSGTTGELFF
clone size: many
D gene: TRBD2
J gene: TRBJ2-2
V gene: TRBV7-2

CDR3 DNA: TGTGCCAGCAGTTCAGTTCGGGAGCAGTTCTTC
CDR3 protein: CASSSVREQFF
clone size: few
D gene: .
J gene: TRBJ2-1
V gene: TRBV2

CDR3 DNA: TGTGCCAGCAGCTTGGAAGGGTGGTCACCCCTCCACTTT
CDR3 protein: CASSLEGWSPLHF
clone size: .
D gene: .
J gene: TRBJ1-6
V gene: TRBV7-9

CDR3 DNA: TGCAGCGTGGAAACCCGAGGAGCCTATGGCTACACCTTC
CDR3 protein: CSVETRGAYGYTF
clone size: many
D gene: .
J gene: TRBJ1-2
V gene: TRBV29-1

CDR3 DNA: TGCGCCAGCAGCTCCGGGGACACGGGGGATCATCAGCCCCAGCATTTT
CDR3 protein: CASSSGDTGDHQPQHF
clone size: many
D gene: .
J gene: TRBJ1-5
V gene: TRBV5-1

CDR3 DNA: TGTGCCAGCAGTTGGGGGCAAGAAAGGGATTCACCCCTCCACTTT
CDR3 protein: CASSWGQERDSPLHF
clone size: many
D gene: .
J gene: TRBJ1-6
V gene: TRBV7-9